This T cell receptor beta chain was captured by sequencing in a study of T-cell memory formation after mild COVID-19. Study-wide context: For the most part, TCR clusters were specific to one donor.

Germline-derived CDR1 and CDR2 are SGHTA and FQGNSA. The CDR3 runs 15 residues. V shed 6 bases and J shed 8 bases, with 22 bases lying between them. This clonotype was detected a few times. Researchers used 5'RACE with constant-segment primers to make TCR alpha and TCR beta cDNA libraries that carry sample barcodes and UMIs. One entry per CDR3 protein results from TCRdb running MiXCR on the 5' RACE reads. This table holds 300,000 to 400,000 distinct CDR3 sequences, about 15% found once. The sequence was obtained from a man younger than 35 who had mild COVID-19 (a few samples of this study predate the infection). Cell type and time point are not known. The chain joins TRBV7-2 to TRBJ1-2; a possible D gene is TRBD1 (5 bases). Sequencing was done on a sample of PBMCs or a T cell subset sorted from them (not recorded which). The CDR3 region has the DNA TGTGCCAGCAGTGCCCCCGGGACCCATCCCCTGGGCTACACCTTC. Translating it yields CASSAPGTHPLGYTF. Together with reference TRBV7-2 and TRBJ1-2, the CDR3 gives the full variable domain: GAGVSQSPSNKVTEKGKDVELRCDPISGHTALYWYRQSLGQGLEFLIYFQGNSAPDKSGLPSDRFSAERTGGSVSTLTIQRTQQEDSAVYLCASSAPGTHPLGYTFGSGTRLTVV.